This passage covers 32 T cell receptor beta chains from one sample sequenced in a study of beta chain features in type 1 diabetes. Expressed TCRB transcripts were sequenced after all isolated RNA was converted to cDNA. Method: immunoSEQ multiplex PCR; TCRdb's copy keeps in-frame clones and lacks some. In the table there are almost 350,000 clones, around 20% of which are singletons. Material: naive CD4+ T cells from blood. Source of these receptors: a woman under 30 in good health.

The chain carries TRBV6-5 and TRBJ2-5, with a weak D call TRBD1 (5 bases). The V and J ends lost 5 bases and 3 bases respectively, with 10 bases between them. Germline assignment: CDR1 MNHEY and CDR2 SVGAGI. This CDR3 contains 13 residues. The CDR3 sequence is CASSTTVKETQYF. The CDR3 nucleotides read TGTGCCAGCAGTACGACAGTCAAAGAGACCCAGTACTTC.

This clone was recorded a few times. J is TRBJ2-7 and V is TRBV7-9; possible D gene TRBD1, 6 bases. CDR1 is SEHNR, CDR2 FQNEAQ, per germline (reference sequence). The CDR3 covers 17 residues. The V and J ends lost 1 base and 7 bases respectively, with 23 bases between them. The CDR3 reads CASSLGTWTDITKEQYF. Here the CDR3 DNA reads TGTGCCAGCAGCTTAGGGACTTGGACAGATATTACGAAGGAGCAGTACTTC.

The genes are TRBV15 and TRBJ2-7; a weak D match, TRBD1 (5 bases). V lost 1 base and J lost 6, with 19 bases in between. In germline, CDR1 is LNHNV, CDR2 YYDKDF (reference sequence). This CDR3 region has 16 residues. The CDR3 DNA sequence: TGTGCCACCAGCAGAGGGGTTAAGGGCAGGGTCGGCGAGCAGTACTTC. It is translated as CATSRGVKGRVGEQYF.

This clone was observed a few times. Germline and junction disagree at one end, which may indicate a read error. The V call is TRBV7-7, the J call TRBJ2-1; D is perhaps TRBD2 (5 bases). The CDR3 is 15 residues long. Germline V gene lookup returns CDR1 SSHAT and CDR2 FNYEAQ (reference sequence). For the CDR3, the DNA is TGTGCTAGCAGCTTCCAGAGGGAGTCCTACAATGAGCAGTTCTTC. The encoded protein is CASSFQRESYNEQFF. The variable domain in full, with the rest retrieved from reference TRBV7-7 and TRBJ2-1, is GAGVSQSPRYKVTKRGQDVTLRCDPISSHATLYWYQQALGQGPEFLTYFNYEAQPDKSGLPSDRFSAERPEGSISTLTIQRTEQRDSAMYRCASSFQRESYNEQFFGPGTRLTVL.

This clone was detected only a few times. The chain joins TRBV7-3 to TRBJ2-4; the D gene is possibly TRBD2 (6 bases). Germline V gives CDR1 SGHTA, CDR2 FQGTGA. The CDR3 is 15 residues long. V was clipped by 4 bases and J by 8 bases, with 18 bases between them. The CDR3: CASSSLDSGGDIQYF. The CDR3 DNA sequence: TGTGCCAGCAGCTCCCTTGACTCGGGCGGGGACATTCAGTACTTC.

The chain recombines TRBV29-1 with TRBJ2-7; D is perhaps TRBD2 (5 bases). The CDR3 runs to 14 residues. Looked up from germline, CDR1 is SQVTM and CDR2 is ANQGSEA. Between the trimmed V and J ends, which lost 4 bases and 8 bases, there was a span of 21 bases. DNA of the CDR3: TGCAGCGTTGTTTTAGCTGCTTTTGGAGGCAAGCAGTACTTC. This gives the protein CSVVLAAFGGKQYF.

In this sample, this clone turned up a few times. The chain is built from TRBV4-3 and TRBJ1-4; no reliable D call. The germline V gene encodes CDR1 LGHNA and CDR2 YSLEER. This CDR3 contains 17 residues. Trimming took 0 bases from V and 1 from J, leaving 12 bases between them. CDR3 coding DNA: TGCGCCAGCAGCCAAGATCGGTCGAGAGGAACTAATGAAAAACTGTTTTTT. Translating gives CASSQDRSRGTNEKLFF.

The chain has TRBV10-3 and TRBJ2-7; perhaps TRBD2 as D (5 bases). Trimming stripped 4 bases from V and 5 bases from J, with 12 bases between. The CDR3 has 13 amino acids. Germline CDR1 reads ENHRY; CDR2 reads SYGVKD. In nucleotides, the CDR3 is TGTGCCATCAGTGCACGGGAAGGGAACGAGCAGTACTTC. This translates into CAISAREGNEQYF.

In its sample, this clone was seen a few times. The chain employs TRBV2 and TRBJ2-7; TRBD1 matches at 7 bases. Germline V gene lookup returns CDR1 SNHLY and CDR2 FYNNEI. Trimming took 4 bases from V and 2 from J; bases not matched to a gene: 5. The CDR3 extends over 14 amino acids. The CDR3 DNA reads TGTGCCAGCAGTGGGTGGACAGGCCCCTACGAGCAGTACTTC. Amino acid sequence: CASSGWTGPYEQYF.

The CDR3 spells CASSVGPAGSYNEQFF. The CDR3 coding sequence is TGTGCCAGCAGCGTAGGGCCCGCGGGCTCCTACAATGAGCAGTTCTTC. The rearrangement uses TRBV9 and TRBJ2-1, with D maybe TRBD2 (5 bases). The CDR3 length is 16 residues. V was trimmed by 0 bases and J by 0 bases, leaving 10 bases between them. CDR1 is SGDLS and CDR2 is YYNGEE in the germline V gene.

This clone was observed a handful of times. The V and J genes are TRBV7-2 and TRBJ2-5; possible D gene TRBD2, 5 bases. The V and J ends lost 5 bases and 5 bases respectively, with 12 bases between them. The CDR3 covers 13 residues. Germline CDR1 is SGHTA and CDR2 is FQGNSA. Here the CDR3 DNA reads TGTGCCAGCAGCGACGTTAGGGAGGAGACCCAGTACTTC. Translating it yields CASSDVREETQYF.

Concerning this clone itself: Other DNA variants within this sample encode the same CDR3. The gene calls are TRBV30 and TRBJ1-5; 7 bases map to TRBD1. The trim removed 0 bases at V and 6 bases at J, leaving 5 bases unmatched. Germline lookup yields CDR1 GTSNPN and CDR2 SVGIG (reference sequence). The CDR3 consists of 14 residues. CDR3 sequence: CAWSVRQGSQPQHF. For the CDR3, the DNA is TGTGCCTGGAGTGTTCGACAGGGTTCTCAGCCCCAGCATTTT.

This clone was observed a few times. This chain connects TRBV6-5 to TRBJ2-6; D is possibly TRBD1 (6 bases). This CDR3 has 15 amino acids. Germline-derived CDR1 and CDR2 are MNHEY and SVGAGI. Deletions cut 6 bases from V and 1 base from J, with 10 bases between. CDR3 in amino acids: CASRKQGSGANVLTF. In DNA, the CDR3 is TGTGCCAGCAGAAAACAGGGATCTGGGGCCAACGTCCTGACTTTC.

This clone was detected only a few times. The V call is TRBV9, the J call TRBJ1-6; D remains unclear. The CDR3 length is 15 residues. Trimming took 0 bases from V and 7 from J, leaving 11 bases between them. Germline loops: CDR1 SGDLS, CDR2 YYNGEE. The CDR3 is CASSVGQTENSPLHF. CDR3 nucleotides: TGTGCCAGCAGCGTAGGGCAGACTGAAAATTCACCCCTCCACTTT.

The chain employs TRBV29-1 and TRBJ2-1, with 10 bases lining up with TRBD2. The CDR3 totals 14 residues. Germline V gives CDR1 SQVTM, CDR2 ANQGSEA. Trimming removed 7 bases from V and 8 bases from J; junction bases left unmatched: 11. The CDR3, as DNA: TGCAGCGGGTATAGAGCGGGAGGGCCATATGAGCAGTTCTTC. It yields the protein CSGYRAGGPYEQFF.

Comment on this clone: Other DNA sequences in this specimen translate into the identical CDR3. The J gene is TRBJ2-1, the V gene TRBV5-4; maybe TRBD1 (5 bases). This CDR3 is 12 amino acids long. Germline V gives CDR1 SGHNT, CDR2 YYREEE (reference sequence). V dropped 3 bases and J dropped 5 bases, with 6 bases sitting between them. CDR3 region: CASSSRDNEQFF. DNA for the CDR3: TGTGCCAGCAGCTCCAGGGACAATGAGCAGTTCTTC.

This clone was counted between two and nine times. The chain has TRBV4-1 and TRBJ1-2; no definite D call. V was trimmed by 0 bases and J by 2 bases, leaving 7 bases between them. This CDR3 contains 14 residues. Germline CDR1 MGHRA, CDR2 YSYEKL. The CDR3 loop reads CASSQDPGNYGYTF. CDR3 DNA: TGCGCCAGCAGCCAAGATCCAGGAAACTATGGCTACACCTTC.

This clone has only a few counts. The V call is TRBV25-1, the J call TRBJ2-5; 8 bases line up with TRBD2. The CDR3 runs to 13 residues. With V trimmed by 6 bases and J by 4 bases, 4 bases remained unmatched. Germline V gene lookup returns CDR1 MGHDK and CDR2 SYGVNS. CDR3 DNA sequence: TGTGCCAGCAGCCCGGGGGGGAGAGAGACCCAGTACTTC. Translating it yields CASSPGGRETQYF.

The rearrangement links TRBV27 to TRBJ2-2; 7 positions agree with TRBD1. The CDR3 sequence is 16 residues long. Trimming at V came to 2 bases and at J to 6 bases, leaving 9 bases not matched to a gene. Germline CDR1 MNHEY, CDR2 SMNVEV (reference sequence). The CDR3 DNA is TGTGCCAGCAGTTTACCCTTGACAGGGATTCCCGGGGAGCTGTTTTTT. Its protein is CASSLPLTGIPGELFF.

This clone was seen a handful of times. The chain employs TRBV7-2 and TRBJ1-6; no firm D call. The CDR3 is 15 residues long. The germline V gene encodes CDR1 SGHTA and CDR2 FQGNSA. V lost 6 bases and J lost 0, with 9 bases in between. CDR3 DNA: TGTGCCAGCAGTCTAGGGAGCTCCTATAATTCACCCCTCCACTTT. It translates to CASSLGSSYNSPLHF.

This chain connects TRBV30 to TRBJ2-5; unclear D gene. Germline V lookup: CDR1 GTSNPN, CDR2 SVGIG (reference sequence). The CDR3 length is 12 residues. V lost 5 bases and J lost 1, with 8 bases in between. The CDR3 DNA follows: TGTGCCTGGGGCCCGGGCCAAGAGACCCAGTACTTC. This codes for CAWGPGQETQYF.

This clone was seen a few times. Here the CDR3 DNA reads TGTGCCAGCAGCCAAGGACTAGCGGGAGGTCAAGAGACCCAGTACTTC. It encodes CASSQGLAGGQETQYF. The chain combines TRBV4-2 with TRBJ2-5; 13 positions match TRBD2. CDR3 length: 16 amino acids. Germline trimming cut 1 base from V and 2 bases from J; bases unmatched to any gene: 1. CDR1 is LGHNA and CDR2 is YNFKEQ in the germline V gene.

The chain employs TRBV18 and TRBJ2-5; TRBD2 matches 7 bases. The length of the CDR3 is 13 residues. The V and J ends lost 3 bases and 5 bases, in that order; junction bases with no gene match: 3. CDR1 is KGHSH and CDR2 is LQKENI in the germline V gene. The CDR3 sequence: CASSPGTTETQYF. The CDR3 coding sequence is TGTGCCAGCTCACCCGGGACTACGGAGACCCAGTACTTC.

The V call is TRBV5-1, the J call TRBJ2-7; no firm D call. The germline gives CDR1 SGHRS, CDR2 YFSETQ. The CDR3 runs 11 residues. The ends were cut back, 0 bases at V and 7 bases at J, with 5 bases in the middle. The DNA for the CDR3 is TGCGCCAGCAGCTTGGGCGGTGAGCAGTACTTC. This gives the protein CASSLGGEQYF.

The chain links TRBV5-4 to TRBJ2-1, with 8 bases lining up with TRBD2. Germline trimming cut 7 bases from V and 2 bases from J; bases unmatched to any gene: 5. The CDR3 has 14 amino acids. The germline V gene encodes CDR1 SGHNT and CDR2 YYREEE (reference sequence). CDR3 bases: TGTGCCAGCCGGAGCGGGAGCCCCTACAATGAGCAGTTCTTC. Its translation: CASRSGSPYNEQFF. The variable domain in full, completed from reference TRBV5-4 and TRBJ2-1, reads ETGVTQSPTHLIKTRGQQVTLRCSSQSGHNTVSWYQQALGQGPQFIFQYYREEENGRGNFPPRFSGLQFPNYSSELNVNALELDDSALYLCASRSGSPYNEQFFGPGTRLTVL.

This clone occurred a few times. The gene calls are TRBV11-2 and TRBJ2-7; the match to TRBD2 covers 7 bases. The V gene end was trimmed by 1 base and the J gene end by 5 bases; junction bases not matched to a gene: 14. The CDR3 covers 17 residues. The germline V gene has CDR1 SGHAT and CDR2 FQNNGV. Here the CDR3 DNA reads TGTGCCAGCAGCTTAGCCGATCCCGGACTAGGAGGCCACGAGCAGTACTTC. This gives the protein CASSLADPGLGGHEQYF.

The sample holds a few counts of this clone. The chain combines TRBV30 with TRBJ1-1; D ambiguous. The CDR3 sequence is 11 residues long. Per the germline V gene, CDR1 is GTSNPN and CDR2 is SVGIG (reference sequence). V was shortened by 5 bases and J by 10 bases, with 14 bases between the two germline ends. This chain's CDR3 is CAWFPRVGAFF. For the CDR3, the DNA is TGTGCCTGGTTCCCCCGGGTGGGAGCTTTCTTT.

This clone was detected only a few times. The genes are TRBV19 and TRBJ1-5, with D unresolved. The V gene's germline CDR1 is LNHDA and CDR2 SQIVND (reference sequence). Trimming pared 7 bases from V and 6 bases from J, leaving 10 bases between. This CDR3 comprises 12 residues. Here the CDR3 DNA reads TGTGCCAGTACTGATCGGGGTCAGCCCCAGCATTTT. It encodes CASTDRGQPQHF.

The chain recombines TRBV29-1 with TRBJ1-1; D unclear. The germline V gene encodes CDR1 SQVTM and CDR2 ANQGSEA. V was cut by 3 bases and J by 8 bases, with 7 bases left in between. This CDR3 is 10 amino acids long. The DNA of the CDR3 is TGCAGCGTTGAGGGCAGGGAAGCTTTCTTT. This codes for CSVEGREAFF.

This clone was observed a handful of times. The V gene is TRBV4-1, the J gene TRBJ2-1, with 9 positions matching TRBD2. Trimming cost V 5 bases and J 7 bases; bases outside gene matches: 12. Germline lookup yields CDR1 MGHRA and CDR2 YSYEKL. The CDR3 spans 16 residues. The CDR3 region is CASSFSKRGDWNEQFF. CDR3 nucleotide sequence: TGCGCCAGCAGCTTCAGTAAGCGGGGGGATTGGAATGAGCAGTTCTTC.

V and J are TRBV10-3 and TRBJ2-5, with 7 bases that match TRBD2. Germline values: CDR1 ENHRY, CDR2 SYGVKD. CDR3 length equals 14 residues. V shed 5 bases and J 2 bases; nucleotides not matched to a gene: 5. CDR3 in DNA: TGTGCCATCAGTAGCCGGACTAGTCAAGAGACCCAGTACTTC. Translated, it gives CAISSRTSQETQYF.

This clone was found a few times. The genes are TRBV30 and TRBJ1-1; 7 nucleotides agree with TRBD1. Trimming at V came to 4 bases and at J to 4 bases, leaving 6 bases not matched to a gene. The CDR3 consists of 13 residues. Per germline, CDR1 GTSNPN and CDR2 SVGIG (reference sequence). CDR3 in DNA: TGTGCCTGGACAGGGGGAGAGGCCACTGAAGCTTTCTTT. It codes for CAWTGGEATEAFF.